Below, 8 T cell receptor beta chains from the same sample are listed, as sequenced in a study of shared clonotypes between healthy human individuals. The method was immunoSEQ multiplex PCR; TCRdb's version includes in-frame clones alone and lacks a portion of them. The repertoire holds approximately 1.4 million clones, nearly 99% seen once, with less than 0.55% in the top ten. Sequencing was done on a sample of naive CD4+ T cells sorted from blood. Subset given: CD45RA+ positively selected. These receptors were collected from a man younger than 40 in good health.

This rearrangement joins TRBV29-1 to TRBJ1-3; D is possibly TRBD1 (6 bases). CDR3 size: 13 residues. Germline V lookup: CDR1 SQVTM, CDR2 ANQGSEA. Trimming removed 6 bases from V and 3 bases from J, with 12 bases in between. DNA for the CDR3: TGCAGCGTCAGGACAGTAGGTGGAAACACCATATATTTT. It encodes CSVRTVGGNTIYF.

The gene calls are TRBV6-6 and TRBJ1-4; D gene ambiguous. Germline CDR1 and CDR2: MNHNY and SVGAGI (reference sequence). The CDR3 runs to 14 residues. Trimming took off 4 bases at V and 8 bases at J, with 14 bases between the two ends. The chain's CDR3 is CASSSQTPNEKLFF. The DNA of the CDR3 is TGTGCCAGCAGTTCTCAAACCCCAAACGAAAAACTGTTTTTT.

This chain connects TRBV27 to TRBJ2-7, with TRBD1 matching over 7 bases. V lost 3 bases and J lost 3; bases outside the gene matches: 11. The CDR3 length is 16 residues. CDR1 and CDR2 (germline): MNHEY, SMNVEV (reference sequence). The chain's CDR3 is CASSFSRGLGLYEQYF. The DNA for the CDR3 is TGTGCCAGCAGTTTTTCAAGGGGGCTCGGGCTCTACGAGCAGTACTTC.

This chain connects TRBV10-3 to TRBJ2-2, with 7 bases lining up with TRBD2. Germline CDR1 and CDR2: ENHRY and SYGVKD. Unmatched junction bases numbered 8, after V lost 3 bases and J lost 7 bases. CDR3 length: 15 amino acids. The CDR3 DNA follows: TGTGCCATCAGTGATACGCGGGAGACTGTCGGGGAGCTGTTTTTT. It yields the protein CAISDTRETVGELFF.

The genes are TRBV9 and TRBJ2-7; 7 bases are shared with TRBD2. Unmatched junction bases numbered 6, after V lost 0 bases and J lost 3 bases. Germline V gene sequence: CDR1 SGDLS, CDR2 YYNGEE. The CDR3 length is 15 residues. CDR3 sequence: CASSVGGGSYYEQYF. CDR3 in DNA: TGTGCCAGCAGCGTAGGCGGGGGATCCTACTACGAGCAGTACTTC. The whole variable domain, filled in from reference TRBV9 and TRBJ2-7, reads DSGVTQTPKHLITATGQRVTLRCSPRSGDLSVYWYQQSLDQGLQFLIQYYNGEERAKGNILERFSAQQFPDLHSELNLSSLELGDSALYFCASSVGGGSYYEQYFGPGTRLTVT.

This rearrangement joins TRBV6-4 to TRBJ1-1; 8 bases map to TRBD1. This CDR3 comprises 19 residues. Germline CDR1 MRHNA, CDR2 SNTAGT. Trimming took 0 bases from V and 0 from J; bases not matched to a gene: 12. CDR3 sequence reads: CASSDSLRQGRVMNTEAFF. The DNA of the CDR3 is TGTGCCAGCAGTGACTCCCTCCGACAGGGGCGGGTGATGAACACTGAAGCTTTCTTT.

CDR3 residues: CAIKLADYNEQFF. The CDR3 nucleotides are TGTGCCATCAAACTAGCGGATTACAATGAGCAGTTCTTC. The rearrangement links TRBV10-3 to TRBJ2-1; TRBD2 matches at 8 bases. The CDR3 runs to 13 residues. The ends lost 7 bases at V and 4 bases at J; junction bases unmatched: 3. Germline V gene data show CDR1 as ENHRY and CDR2 as SYGVKD.

This clone is a singleton in its sample. The genes are TRBV19 and TRBJ2-3, with a possible D match to TRBD2 (6 bases). Trimming shortened V by 4 bases and J by 4 bases, and 18 bases separated the two germline ends. Looked up from germline, CDR1 is LNHDA and CDR2 is SQIVND (reference sequence). The CDR3 contains 16 residues. The CDR3 sequence is CASSNFGDWGADTQYF. CDR3 in DNA: TGTGCCAGTAGTAATTTCGGGGATTGGGGGGCAGATACGCAGTATTTT.